This T cell receptor (beta chain) derives from a study of blood T cell repertoires in COVID-19. Turning to the study itself: Material from acute and convalescent COVID-19 was sourced from the United States, Italy and Spain. T cells, B-cell-depleted T cells, or PBMCs provided the cDNA or gDNA that served as material.

The CDR3 loop spans 12 amino acids. The germline V and J ends were trimmed by 8 bases and 2 bases, with 8 bases remaining between them. Germline CDR1 is LGHNT and CDR2 is FRNRAP. Per the study methods: Reference gene primer amplification gave nucleated cell count estimates. Profiled with immunoSEQ multiplex PCR; TCRdb holds only in-frame clones, not every one. V, J and clone size were drawn from that table, and D and trimming were deduced from the DNA. The top ten clones hold 3.9% of a sample with roughly 100,000 clones, around nine tenths of them seen once. The receptor comes from a woman aged 50 to 60 in a cohort sampled during active COVID-19. Sequencing was performed on peripheral blood. This rearrangement joins TRBV12-5 to TRBJ2-3, with D hard to call. The CDR3 loop reads CASQQSTDTQYF. CDR3 DNA sequence: TGTGCTAGTCAACAGTCCACAGATACGCAGTATTTT. The full variable domain, completed using reference TRBV12-5 and TRBJ2-3, is DARVTQTPRHKVTEMGQEVTMRCQPILGHNTVFWYRQTMMQGLELLAYFRNRAPLDDSGMPKDRFSAEMPDATLATLKIQPSEPRDSAVYFCASQQSTDTQYFGPGTRLTVL.